The clone carrying this T cell receptor beta chain was seen only once. The CDR3 is made up of 16 amino acids. Trimming cost V 4 bases and J 1 base, with 16 bases left between them. CDR1 is KGHSH, CDR2 LQKENI, per germline. Primers: 60 Vbeta forward and 13 Jbeta reverse. TCRdb's copy holds only in-frame clones and misses some; the assay was immunoSEQ multiplex PCR. In the table there are over 90,000 clones, about four fifths of which are singletons. The data were obtained in a study of cytomegalovirus exposure and HLA in healthy donors. The sample was PBMCs. The J gene is TRBJ1-1, the V gene TRBV18, with D perhaps matching TRBD1 (5 bases). This TCR derives from a man aged 40-49 years in good health and CMV-seropositive. The CDR3 nucleotides read TGTGCCAGCTCACGGGGCCCGGGCAGTTCGAACACTGAAGCTTTCTTT. Its translation: CASSRGPGSSNTEAFF.